The 17 T cell receptor beta chains presented below share a single source sample, sequenced in a study of blood T cell repertoires in COVID-19. Only in-frame clones appear in the TCRdb table, and some are missing; sequencing was by immunoSEQ multiplex PCR. The top ten clones hold over 10% of a sample with around 150,000 clones, 65% to 85% of them seen once. Material: PBMCs or T cells enriched from blood (not recorded which). The receptors shown here come from an older woman who had recovered from COVID-19.

This chain links TRBV6-2 or TRBV6-3 with TRBJ2-7; perhaps TRBD1 as D (5 bases). The V end was cut by 5 bases, the J end by 2 bases, with 22 bases between. The CDR3 is 17 residues long. Germline V gene lookup returns CDR1 MNHEY and CDR2 SVGEGT. The CDR3 sequence is CASSSPGRTPTAYEQYF. DNA for the CDR3: TGTGCCAGCAGTAGTCCAGGGCGGACCCCCACGGCCTACGAGCAGTACTTC.

The chain has TRBV6-2 or TRBV6-3 and TRBJ1-2, with TRBD1 as a possible D gene (6 bases). The CDR3 is made up of 14 amino acids. Trimming took off 2 bases at V and 4 bases at J, with 11 bases between the two ends. The germline V gene encodes CDR1 MNHEY and CDR2 SVGEGT. The chain's CDR3 is CASSYPDRLYGYTF. DNA for the CDR3: TGTGCCAGCAGTTACCCGGACAGACTCTATGGCTACACCTTC.

V gene TRBV18 combines with J gene TRBJ1-6; D is possibly TRBD1 (6 bases). The length of the CDR3 is 15 residues. Deletions cut 3 bases from V and 3 bases from J, with 9 bases between. Germline V lookup: CDR1 KGHSH, CDR2 LQKENI. Here the CDR3 reads CASSPYRDYNSPLHF. The CDR3 DNA reads as TGTGCCAGCTCACCGTACAGGGACTATAATTCACCCCTCCACTTT.

The V and J genes are TRBV30 and TRBJ1-4; D perhaps matches TRBD1 (5 bases). This CDR3 spans 12 amino acids. Germline-derived CDR1 and CDR2 are GTSNPN and SVGIG (reference sequence). Trimming took 0 bases from V and 10 from J, leaving 9 bases between them. The CDR3 DNA sequence: TGTGCCTGGAGTGTAGTCGGGGGAAAACTGTTTTTT. Amino acid sequence: CAWSVVGGKLFF.

The V gene is TRBV5-1, the J gene TRBJ2-7; D gene ambiguous. The CDR3 is 15 residues long. Germline lookup yields CDR1 SGHRS and CDR2 YFSETQ. Trimming removed 6 bases from V and 3 bases from J, with 19 bases in between. The CDR3 is CASIFPRGLFYEQYF. As DNA, the CDR3 is TGCGCCAGCATTTTCCCCCGCGGCCTCTTCTACGAGCAGTACTTC.

The rearrangement joins TRBV28 to TRBJ1-5, with 8 bases aligning to TRBD1. Per germline, CDR1 MDHEN and CDR2 SYDVKM. CDR3 length: 17 residues. The ends lost 4 bases at V and 7 bases at J; junction bases unmatched: 15. The CDR3 bases are TGTGCCAGCAGTTCGACATTAGGGACAGGTGCGCGCCAGCCCCAGCATTTT. This codes for CASSSTLGTGARQPQHF.

This sequence joins TRBV3-1 (or the pseudogene TRBV3-2) and TRBJ2-2; TRBD2 agrees at 8 bases. CDR1 LGHDT and CDR2 YNNKEL come from the germline V gene (reference sequence). The CDR3 runs to 16 residues. Germline trimming cut 0 bases from V and 6 bases from J; bases unmatched to any gene: 6. Here the CDR3 reads CASSQEGAGGAGELFF. The CDR3 DNA reads as TGTGCCAGCAGCCAAGAAGGGGCGGGAGGAGCCGGGGAGCTGTTTTTT.

The rearrangement joins TRBV6-5 to TRBJ2-1, with D perhaps matching TRBD1 (6 bases). This CDR3 spans 15 amino acids. Deletions cut 5 bases from V and 4 bases from J, with 15 bases between. Germline V lookup: CDR1 MNHEY, CDR2 SVGAGI. The DNA for the CDR3 is TGTGCCAGCAGTAGCGGACAGACCTATTACAATGAGCAGTTCTTC. Translating gives CASSSGQTYYNEQFF.

J is TRBJ2-5 and V is TRBV2; no clear D gene. The CDR3 consists of 11 residues. Germline assignment: CDR1 SNHLY and CDR2 FYNNEI. Between the trimmed V and J ends, which lost 7 bases and 2 bases, there was a span of 5 bases. The CDR3 protein is CASNRQETQYF. CDR3 nucleotide sequence: TGTGCCAGCAACCGGCAAGAGACCCAGTACTTC.

The CDR3 loop is CASGGTGSDTQYF. CDR3 bases: TGCGCCAGCGGGGGGACAGGGTCAGATACGCAGTATTTT. This chain connects TRBV5-1 to TRBJ2-3; TRBD1 agrees at 9 bases. J gave up 4 bases and V 7 bases, and 4 bases lay outside the gene matches. This CDR3 has 13 amino acids. Germline-derived CDR1 and CDR2 are SGHRS and YFSETQ.

The chain employs TRBV28 and TRBJ1-4, with D possibly TRBD1 on 5 matching bases. Germline assignment: CDR1 MDHEN and CDR2 SYDVKM. V lost 2 bases, J lost 2 bases, and 9 bases lay in between. This CDR3 region has 15 residues. Here the CDR3 reads CASSLGGETNEKLFF. CDR3 in DNA: TGTGCCAGCAGTTTAGGAGGGGAGACTAATGAAAAACTGTTTTTT.

The rearrangement links TRBV6-2 or TRBV6-3 to TRBJ1-2; D is possibly TRBD1 (6 bases). The length of the CDR3 is 14 residues. Germline values: CDR1 MNHEY, CDR2 SVGEGT. Trimming took off 6 bases at V and 7 bases at J, with 18 bases between the two ends. The CDR3 nucleotides read TGTGCCAGCAGCCGCGGCCGGGGGGCTAGTGGCTACACCTTC. This codes for CASSRGRGASGYTF.

The chain is built from TRBV20-1 and TRBJ2-1; perhaps TRBD1 as D (6 bases). The CDR3 consists of 14 residues. The germline gives CDR1 DFQATT, CDR2 SNEGSKA (reference sequence). V was pared by 3 bases and J by 0 bases, with 9 bases between. CDR3 bases: TGCAGTGCTAGTCAAGGGGGCTCCTACAATGAGCAGTTCTTC. It is translated as CSASQGGSYNEQFF.

The chain has TRBV28 and TRBJ2-1; possibly TRBD2 for D (5 bases). Trimming removed 7 bases at V and 6 bases at J, with 10 bases between. CDR3 size: 12 residues. In germline, CDR1 is MDHEN, CDR2 SYDVKM. The CDR3 coding sequence is TGTGCCAGCAACGAGCGGATCAATGAGCAGTTCTTC. Its translation is CASNERINEQFF.

The J gene is TRBJ1-1, the V gene TRBV30, with TRBD1 matching 8 bases. Unmatched junction bases numbered 7, after V lost 3 bases and J lost 4 bases. The CDR3 length is 14 residues. CDR1 and CDR2 (germline): GTSNPN, SVGIG (reference sequence). The CDR3 bases are TGTGCCTGGAGGGCGCAGGGGGCCGGCACTGAAGCTTTCTTT. Translating it yields CAWRAQGAGTEAFF.

This rearrangement joins TRBV18 to TRBJ2-7; 7 bases line up with TRBD2. V gave up 6 bases and J gave up 3 bases; unmatched junction bases: 5. The CDR3 totals 13 residues. Germline CDR1 KGHSH, CDR2 LQKENI. The DNA for the CDR3 is TGTGCCAGCTCCGCACTAGCGAACTACGAGCAGTACTTC. Amino acids: CASSALANYEQYF.

The rearrangement joins TRBV21-1 to TRBJ1-5; the D call of TRBD1 is as the table states it, not checked on the DNA. TRBV21-1 is annotated as a pseudogene. CDR3 length equals 19 residues. The CDR3 DNA reads TGTGCCAGCAGCAAAGATTCGGGGGGCGGGACAGGGGGCCACCAGCCCCAGCATTTT. Protein product: CASSKDSGGGTGGHQPQHF.